This T cell receptor beta chain originates from a study of shared clonotypes between healthy human individuals (dated by TCRdb to 2018 to 2021). With respect to the entire study: The cohort included a few men and a couple of women between 18 and 49 years of age. The study deeply sequenced blood TCR repertoires of about 5 healthy adults to estimate repertoire size and the extent of clonotype sharing between individuals. Leukapheresis yielded between about 0.9 and 9 billion PBMCs per donor. For each donor, CD4 naive and CD4 memory were each run on three plates, CD8 naive on two plates, and CD8 memory on one plate. Libraries were prepared and TCR repertoires were sequenced by different laboratories using diverse techniques, in order to increase sequencing depth and limit assay-specific biases.

The donors were healthy, HIV-negative adults who had no recently reported acute infections or vaccinations. All donors were Caucasian adults living in Nashville, Tennessee, USA. CD4+ T cells were enriched by magnetic negative selection; naive cells were then positively selected on CD45RA, and the negative fraction formed the memory subset. Blood was collected by leukapheresis, and PBMCs were isolated by Ficoll-Histopaque density gradient centrifugation and then cryopreserved in liquid nitrogen vapor phase. Analytical flow cytometry was used to check the purity and quantity of every magnetically sorted T cell population. Genomic DNA was isolated from each sorted fraction and quantified by UV absorbance on a Nanodrop 2000c. Using the deep immunoSEQ assay, TCR CDR3 regions were amplified from genomic DNA by multiplex PCR. Genomic DNA extracted from each cell subset was distributed evenly over all wells of several immunoSEQ 96-well plates, and each plate served as one replicate. For sorted subsets, each replicate PCR was loaded with 150 to 250 ng genomic DNA, equivalent to approximately 33,000 T cell genomes. Purified libraries were measured with a Qubit 3.0 fluorometer, size-checked on a Bioanalyzer 2100, and measured again with the KAPA Library Quantification kit. Every immunoSEQ 96-well plate was sequenced on a dedicated single-read 150-cycle Illumina NextSeq 550 flow cell. The authors processed their data as follows. Because the immunoSEQ output included only junctional sequences and no quality scores, the filtering could not be the same as the filtering used for full-length reads. To assign V/J genes and CDR3, sequences were annotated using PyIR, a Python wrapper for IgBLAST v1.9, with IMGT germline references. Reads were filtered out if the reads had weak V/J assignments (E-value above 1e-6), no CDR3, stop codons, out-of-frame junctions, or ambiguous translated residues. V3J clonotypes were defined as sequences sharing an identical inferred V gene, J gene, and CDR3 amino acid sequence. To compute the percentage overlap between repertoires, the number of shared unique clonotypes was divided by the size of the smaller repertoire. Three approaches were used to assess repertoire richness: RTK rarefaction, the Chao1 estimator, and Recon v2.1 estimates of unobserved clonotypes. OLGA was used to compute generation probabilities for all TCRbeta clonotypes that the gDNA method yielded from several donors. In its TCRdb copy, this immuneACCESS table keeps in-frame sequences only and misses some clones. Where compared with another copy, unresolved V genes explain less than half of these, and the others have no known cause. V and J calls and clone size follow that table, whereas D and trimming were derived from the DNA. Here the sample has over 400,000 clones; 95% to 96% occur a single time. The ten largest make up 0.055% to 0.075% of the sample.

General findings and caveats noted by the study authors: Rarefaction of sorted-subset datasets indicated incomplete sequencing despite the large sequencing depth. The genetic and exposure-history diversity represented was limited by the small number of donors. Naive subsets generally had larger estimated clonotype richness than memory subsets did. Higher generation probabilities were observed for clonotypes shared by all four sorted-subset donors than for non-shared clonotypes. Pairwise subsampling indicated that sequencing depth was expected to affect the degree of clonotype sharing among donors. Sampling was limited to blood, and TCR repertoires in tissue likely differ from TCR repertoires in blood. Across a handful of donors, approximately 4.9% of naive CD4, roughly 3.3% of naive CD8, 2% to 2.5% of memory CD4, and 0.4% to 0.45% of memory CD8 clonotypes were shared.

CDR1 and CDR2, looked up from the germline V gene, are MNHEY and SVGAGI. Counted from cysteine to phenylalanine, this CDR3 has 15 amino acids. Only the CDR3 region is kept as DNA, spanning 45 bases read in frame from base 1. V loses 2 bases of germline sequence and J loses 3 bases, and the interval between the two ends is 12 bases. Notes on this clone: Which antigen it targets is not known. No much larger clonotype is one base removed from it; base qualities were not supplied.

This clonotype originated in a woman in her 30s in good health. The sequence is built from TRBV6-5 and TRBJ2-3, with no confident D gene call. The sequenced material came from naive CD4+ T cells sorted from blood. Sample cell subset or site, as interpreted from the label and publication: CD45RA+ positively selected. The nucleotide sequence is TGTGCCAGCAGTTACGCTGACGGCCCAACAGATACGCAGTATTTT. Its protein is CASSYADGPTDTQYF.